This T cell receptor beta chain comes out of a study of T cell clones after liver transplantation. Study-level background: Draws occurred before transplant, before withdrawal, and after complete or failed withdrawal.

To note about this clone: What it recognizes is unknown.

The ends were cut back, 5 bases at V and 6 bases at J, with 17 bases in the middle. Germline V gives CDR1 SEHNR, CDR2 FQNEAQ (reference sequence). The CDR3 runs to 15 residues. Study-level findings and limits: These preliminary findings come from unstandardized post-transplant sampling times.

Sequenced by immunoSEQ multiplex PCR; TCRdb stores in-frame clones only, minus some. The profile shows tens of thousands of clones, 71% of them singletons. The TCR was taken from a human donor who received a liver transplant. The starting material was CD4+ T cells from blood, obtained before liver transplant. This chain links TRBV7-9 with TRBJ2-1; D is perhaps TRBD2 (6 bases). As DNA, the CDR3 is TGTGCCAGCAGCCCCAAACGGGGAGGAAGCAATGAGCAGTTCTTC. The encoded protein is CASSPKRGGSNEQFF.